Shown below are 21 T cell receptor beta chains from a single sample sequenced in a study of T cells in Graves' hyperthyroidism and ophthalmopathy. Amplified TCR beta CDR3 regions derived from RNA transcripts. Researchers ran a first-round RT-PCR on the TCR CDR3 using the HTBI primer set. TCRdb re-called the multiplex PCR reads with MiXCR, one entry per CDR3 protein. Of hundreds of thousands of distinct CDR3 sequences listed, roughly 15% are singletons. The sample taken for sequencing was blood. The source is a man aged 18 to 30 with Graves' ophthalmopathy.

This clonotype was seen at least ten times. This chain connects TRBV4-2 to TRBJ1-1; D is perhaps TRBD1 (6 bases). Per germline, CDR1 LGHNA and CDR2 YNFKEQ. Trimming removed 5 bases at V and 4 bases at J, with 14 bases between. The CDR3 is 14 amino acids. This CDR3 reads CASSKGGEFTEAFF. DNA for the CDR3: TGTGCCAGCAGCAAGGGGGGGGAGTTCACTGAAGCTTTCTTT.

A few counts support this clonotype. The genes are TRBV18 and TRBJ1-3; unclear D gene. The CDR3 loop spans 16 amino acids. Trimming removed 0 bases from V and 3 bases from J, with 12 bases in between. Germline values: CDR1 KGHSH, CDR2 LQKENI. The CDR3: CASSPPRATLGNTIYF. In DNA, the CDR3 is TGTGCCAGCTCACCACCAAGGGCCACTCTTGGAAACACCATATATTTT.

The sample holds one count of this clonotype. In nucleotides, the CDR3 is TGCGCCAGCAGCCACCAATCGGACAGGTTACGAGAGACCCAGTACTTC. This encodes CASSHQSDRLRETQYF. This chain joins TRBV4-3 and TRBJ2-5; TRBD1 matches 7 bases. Unmatched junction bases numbered 11, after V lost 3 bases and J lost 4 bases. Germline V CDR1 and CDR2: LGHNA, YSLEER. The CDR3 has 16 amino acids.

The CDR3 region has the DNA TGCGCCAGCAGCTTGTACGGACAGGGGGACAAGGAGCAGTACTTC. It yields the protein CASSLYGQGDKEQYF. The chain carries TRBV5-1 and TRBJ2-7, with 10 bases fitting TRBD1. V gave up 1 base and J gave up 7 bases; unmatched junction bases: 8. Germline CDR1 SGHRS, CDR2 YFSETQ. The CDR3 extends over 15 amino acids.

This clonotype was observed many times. The CDR3 DNA follows: TGTGCCTGGACACGAGGGACTAGCGGGAGAGAGACCCAGTACTTC. It is translated as CAWTRGTSGRETQYF. This chain links TRBV30 with TRBJ2-5, with TRBD2 matching over 14 bases. Germline CDR1 GTSNPN, CDR2 SVGIG (reference sequence). The CDR3 contains 15 residues. V lost 4 bases and J lost 4; bases outside the gene matches: 5.

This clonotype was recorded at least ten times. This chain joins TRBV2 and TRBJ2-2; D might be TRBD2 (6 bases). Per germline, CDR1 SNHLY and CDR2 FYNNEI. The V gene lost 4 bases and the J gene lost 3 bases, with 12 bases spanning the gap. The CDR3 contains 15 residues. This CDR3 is CASSVRLEHTGELFF. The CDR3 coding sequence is TGTGCCAGCAGTGTGAGACTAGAGCACACCGGGGAGCTGTTTTTT.

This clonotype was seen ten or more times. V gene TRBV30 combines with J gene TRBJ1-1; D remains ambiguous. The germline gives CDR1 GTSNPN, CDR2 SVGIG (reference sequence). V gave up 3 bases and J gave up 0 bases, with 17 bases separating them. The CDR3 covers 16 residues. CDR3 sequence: CAWRIGNLNLNTEAFF. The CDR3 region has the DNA TGTGCCTGGAGAATCGGCAATTTGAACCTGAACACTGAAGCTTTCTTT.

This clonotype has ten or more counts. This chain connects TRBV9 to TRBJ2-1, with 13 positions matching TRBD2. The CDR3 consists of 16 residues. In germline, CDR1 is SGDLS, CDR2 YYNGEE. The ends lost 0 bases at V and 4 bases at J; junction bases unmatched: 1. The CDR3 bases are TGTGCCAGCAGCGTAGTACTAGCGGGAGGGTACAATGAGCAGTTCTTC. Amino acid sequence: CASSVVLAGGYNEQFF.

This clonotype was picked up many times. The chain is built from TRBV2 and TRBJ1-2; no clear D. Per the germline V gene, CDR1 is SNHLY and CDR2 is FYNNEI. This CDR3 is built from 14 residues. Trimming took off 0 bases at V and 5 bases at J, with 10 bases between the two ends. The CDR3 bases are TGTGCCAGCAGTGAAGCTACGGACTTATATGGCTACACCTTC. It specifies CASSEATDLYGYTF.

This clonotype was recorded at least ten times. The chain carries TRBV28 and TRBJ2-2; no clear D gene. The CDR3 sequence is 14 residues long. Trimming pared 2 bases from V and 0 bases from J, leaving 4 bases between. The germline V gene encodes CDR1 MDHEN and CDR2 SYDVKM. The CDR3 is CASSLVANTGELFF. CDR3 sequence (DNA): TGTGCCAGCAGTTTAGTCGCGAACACCGGGGAGCTGTTTTTT.

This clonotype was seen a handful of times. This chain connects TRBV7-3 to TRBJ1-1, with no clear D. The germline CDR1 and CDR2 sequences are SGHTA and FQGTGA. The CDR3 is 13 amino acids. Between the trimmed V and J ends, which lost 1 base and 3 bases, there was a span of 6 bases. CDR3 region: CASSLNSHTEAFF. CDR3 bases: TGTGCCAGCAGCTTAAACAGCCACACTGAAGCTTTCTTT.

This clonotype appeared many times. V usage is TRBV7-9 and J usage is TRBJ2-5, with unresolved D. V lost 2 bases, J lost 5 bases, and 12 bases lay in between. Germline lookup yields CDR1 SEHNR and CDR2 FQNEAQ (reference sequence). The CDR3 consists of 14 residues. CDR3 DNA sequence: TGTGCCAGCAGCTTATTAGCCCCCAAGGAGACCCAGTACTTC. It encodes CASSLLAPKETQYF.

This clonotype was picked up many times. In DNA, the CDR3 is TGTGCCACCATGCCTAGGCGGGAGGTCTACAATGAGCAGTTCTTC. Translating it yields CATMPRREVYNEQFF. The chain combines TRBV6-1 with TRBJ2-1, with 8 bases that match TRBD2. The germline V gene encodes CDR1 MNHNS and CDR2 SASEGT. Trimming removed 10 bases from V and 3 bases from J; junction bases left unmatched: 11. The CDR3 covers 15 residues.

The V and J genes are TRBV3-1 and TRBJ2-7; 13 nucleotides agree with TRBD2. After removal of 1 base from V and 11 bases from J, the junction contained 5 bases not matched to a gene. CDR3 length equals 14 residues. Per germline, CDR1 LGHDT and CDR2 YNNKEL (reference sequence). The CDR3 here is CASSQGGLAGEEYF. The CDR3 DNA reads TGTGCCAGCAGCCAAGGCGGACTAGCGGGAGAGGAGTACTTC.

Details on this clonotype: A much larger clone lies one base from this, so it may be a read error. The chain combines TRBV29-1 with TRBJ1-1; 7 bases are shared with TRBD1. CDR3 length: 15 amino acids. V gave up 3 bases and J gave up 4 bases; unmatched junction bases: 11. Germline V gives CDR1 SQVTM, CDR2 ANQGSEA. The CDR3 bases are TGCAGCGTTGATGGTGAGGGGCAGGGGGGCACTGAAGCTTTCTTT. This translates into CSVDGEGQGGTEAFF.

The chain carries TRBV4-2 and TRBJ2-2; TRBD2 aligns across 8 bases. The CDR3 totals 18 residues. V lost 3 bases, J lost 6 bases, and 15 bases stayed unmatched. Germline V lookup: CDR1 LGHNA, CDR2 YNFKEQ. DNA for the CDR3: TGTGCCAGCAGCCAGGAGACTAGCGACTCTTCGGGGCCCGGGGAGCTGTTTTTT. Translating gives CASSQETSDSSGPGELFF.

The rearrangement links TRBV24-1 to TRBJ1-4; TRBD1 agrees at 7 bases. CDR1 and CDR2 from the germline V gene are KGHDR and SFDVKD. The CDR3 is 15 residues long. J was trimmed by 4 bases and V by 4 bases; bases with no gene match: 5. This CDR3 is CATSDPSGGNEKLFF. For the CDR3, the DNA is TGTGCCACCAGTGACCCCTCAGGGGGTAATGAAAAACTGTTTTTT.

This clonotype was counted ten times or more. For the CDR3, the DNA is TGTGCCTGGAGTTTGGACAGCCTCCACTTT. Protein: CAWSLDSLHF. The genes are TRBV30 and TRBJ1-6; the D gene is possibly TRBD1 (6 bases). Trimming stripped 2 bases from V and 15 bases from J, with 8 bases between. In germline, CDR1 is GTSNPN, CDR2 SVGIG (reference sequence). This CDR3 region has 10 residues.

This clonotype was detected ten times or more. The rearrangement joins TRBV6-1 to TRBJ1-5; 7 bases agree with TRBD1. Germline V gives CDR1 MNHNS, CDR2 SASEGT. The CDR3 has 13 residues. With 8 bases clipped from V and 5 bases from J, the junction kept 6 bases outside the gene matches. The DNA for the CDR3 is TGTGCCAGCCTCCGGGACAGAGATCAGCCCCAGCATTTT. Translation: CASLRDRDQPQHF.

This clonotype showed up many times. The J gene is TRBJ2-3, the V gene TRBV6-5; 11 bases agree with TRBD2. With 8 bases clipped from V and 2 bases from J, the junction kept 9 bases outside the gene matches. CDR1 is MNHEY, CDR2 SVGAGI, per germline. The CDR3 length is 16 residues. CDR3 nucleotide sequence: TGTGCCAGCTGTAGCGGGGGGGAACCTAACACAGATACGCAGTATTTT. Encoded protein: CASCSGGEPNTDTQYF.

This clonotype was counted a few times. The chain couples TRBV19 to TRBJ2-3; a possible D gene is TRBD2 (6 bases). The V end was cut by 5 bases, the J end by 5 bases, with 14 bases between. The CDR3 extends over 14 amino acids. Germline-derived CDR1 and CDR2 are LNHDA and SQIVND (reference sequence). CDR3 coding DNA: TGTGCCAGTAGTTTCCCGGGGGTGATAGATACGCAGTATTTT. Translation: CASSFPGVIDTQYF.